This T cell receptor beta chain was observed in a study of molecular identifiers for immune sequencing clone quantification. Overall study results and limits: Jurkat TCR RNA from one cell was spiked into about a million naive cells, and it was reportedly detectable there. Over 98% of effector molecules, but under 1% in naive cells, were held by clones with more than 20 RNA copies.

This clonotype occurred a few times. The antigen is undetermined. Each CDR3 protein is one row after TCRdb ran MiXCR on the PCR reads. The repertoire has approximately 500,000 distinct CDR3 sequences, about 25% of them found once; the top ten carry over 0.6%. CDR3 length: 12 amino acids. The V gene lost 6 bases and the J gene lost 5 bases, with 10 bases spanning the gap. CDR1 SEHNR and CDR2 FQNEAQ come from the germline V gene (reference sequence). CD8+CD4-CCR7+CD45RA+ sorting gave the naive CD8 T cells. The sequencing sample was made of naive CD8+ T cells from blood, with Jurkat cell RNA spiked in. Subset here: FACS-sorted CD8+CD4-CCR7+CD45RA+ naive T cells. The sequence derives from a human donor in good health. Some libraries in this study had Jurkat cell RNA spiked in. The chain uses TRBV7-9 and TRBJ1-1; D is undetermined. The CDR3: CASRQTGTEAFF. In DNA, the CDR3 is TGTGCCAGCAGACAAACCGGGACTGAAGCTTTCTTT. Full variable domain (outside the CDR3, taken from reference TRBV7-9 and TRBJ1-1): DTGVSQNPRHKITKRGQNVTFRCDPISEHNRLYWYRQTLGQGPEFLTYFQNEAQLEKSRLLSDRFSAERPKGSFSTLEIQRTEQGDSAMYLCASRQTGTEAFFGQGTRLTVV.